The 24 T cell receptor beta chains reported below all come from one sample, sequenced in a study of cytomegalovirus exposure and HLA in healthy donors. The PCR ran on 60 Vbeta and 13 Jbeta primers. Using immunoSEQ multiplex PCR, the repertoire was profiled, and TCRdb retains in-frame clones only, with some absent. Among 120,000 to 150,000 clones, approximately 84% were seen once, and the ten largest hold 1.9%. Source material: PBMCs. The receptors were sampled from a woman in her thirties or forties in good health and CMV-seronegative.

This rearrangement joins TRBV19 to TRBJ2-1, with 7 bases fitting TRBD2. The CDR3 totals 15 residues. Germline CDR1 is LNHDA and CDR2 is SQIVND (reference sequence). The V and J ends lost 5 bases and 0 bases, in that order; junction bases with no gene match: 4. This CDR3 reads CASSEGGSSYNEQFF. Here the CDR3 DNA reads TGTGCCAGTAGTGAAGGCGGGAGCTCCTACAATGAGCAGTTCTTC.

The gene calls are TRBV19 and TRBJ2-2; the D is unclear. V was trimmed by 3 bases and J by 5 bases, leaving 10 bases between them. The CDR3 is made up of 14 amino acids. Germline CDR1 is LNHDA and CDR2 is SQIVND (reference sequence). CDR3 nucleotide sequence: TGTGCCAGTAGTATCGGTCTATCTACCGGGGAGCTGTTTTTT. Translated: CASSIGLSTGELFF.

The chain employs TRBV5-1 and TRBJ2-1; tentative D call: TRBD1 (6 bases). Germline V lookup: CDR1 SGHRS, CDR2 YFSETQ. The germline V and J ends were trimmed by 4 bases and 7 bases, with 21 bases remaining between them. The CDR3 consists of 16 residues. CDR3 region: CASSPQPIAGANEQFF. CDR3 coding DNA: TGCGCCAGCAGCCCACAACCGATAGCAGGGGCAAATGAGCAGTTCTTC.

This sequence joins TRBV20-1 and TRBJ2-1; D is uncertain. This CDR3 is built from 11 residues. Per the germline V gene, CDR1 is DFQATT and CDR2 is SNEGSKA (reference sequence). The germline V and J ends were trimmed by 3 bases and 3 bases, with 3 bases remaining between them. The CDR3 sequence is CSASRYNEQFF. Here the CDR3 DNA reads TGCAGTGCTAGTCGCTACAATGAGCAGTTCTTC.

This sequence joins TRBV29-1 and TRBJ1-2; the D is unclear. CDR1 and CDR2 (germline): SQVTM, ANQGSEA. The CDR3 runs 13 residues. V dropped 4 bases and J dropped 4 bases, with 13 bases sitting between them. The DNA for the CDR3 is TGCAGCGTTGTGAGAGGGTCGGGCTATGGCTACACCTTC. Protein product: CSVVRGSGYGYTF.

V and J are TRBV7-2 and TRBJ1-1; 7 bases are a match to TRBD1. The length of the CDR3 is 12 residues. V was clipped by 9 bases and J by 3 bases; unmatched bases: 4. The germline gives CDR1 SGHTA, CDR2 FQGNSA. The CDR3 nucleotides are TGTGCCAGTTTGACAGGGTACACTGAAGCTTTCTTT. Its translation is CASLTGYTEAFF.

Notes on this clone: This same CDR3 is encoded by further DNA sequences in the sample. The chain is built from TRBV6-5 and TRBJ2-7; D possibly corresponds to TRBD1 (6 bases). Trimming removed 0 bases from V and 1 base from J, with 10 bases in between. In germline, CDR1 is MNHEY, CDR2 SVGAGI. This CDR3 has 15 amino acids. DNA for the CDR3: TGTGCCAGCAGTTACTCGAGGGGGTCGTCCTACGAGCAGTACTTC. This encodes CASSYSRGSSYEQYF.

V gene TRBV18 combines with J gene TRBJ2-3; D possibly corresponds to TRBD1 (5 bases). Trimming stripped 6 bases from V and 2 bases from J, with 12 bases between. Germline CDR1 KGHSH, CDR2 LQKENI. The CDR3 runs to 14 residues. CDR3 nucleotides: TGTGCCAGCTCTGCAATAGGGGACACAGATACGCAGTATTTT. This sequence encodes CASSAIGDTDTQYF. Based on the CDR3 plus reference TRBV18 and TRBJ2-3, the full variable domain is NAGVMQNPRHLVRRRGQEARLRCSPMKGHSHVYWYRQLPEEGLKFMVYLQKENIIDESGMPKERFSAEFPKEGPSILRIQQVVRGDSAAYFCASSAIGDTDTQYFGPGTRLTVL.

This clone was counted a single time. The chain links TRBV27 to TRBJ2-4, with a weak D call TRBD2 (6 bases). The CDR3 spans 15 residues. Germline CDR1 and CDR2: MNHEY and SMNVEV (reference sequence). Trimming left V 3 bases short and J 6 bases short, with 15 bases between. The CDR3 DNA sequence: TGTGCCAGCAGTTTTCGGAGGGCGGGACGAAACATTCAGTACTTC. It encodes CASSFRRAGRNIQYF.

The chain joins TRBV2 to TRBJ2-7; TRBD2 aligns across 7 bases. Germline CDR1 SNHLY, CDR2 FYNNEI. This CDR3 region has 15 residues. J gave up 6 bases and V 2 bases, and 10 bases lay outside the gene matches. The CDR3 DNA sequence: TGTGCCAGCAGTGAAATCGGGCTAGCGGAGGGCGAGCAGTACTTC. Its protein product is CASSEIGLAEGEQYF.

The chain recombines TRBV28 with TRBJ1-5, with D possibly being TRBD1 (5 bases). CDR3 length: 15 amino acids. V was cut by 5 bases and J by 2 bases, with 13 bases left in between. In germline, CDR1 is MDHEN, CDR2 SYDVKM. The CDR3 spells CASSIGGDGNQPQHF. The CDR3 DNA reads as TGTGCCAGCAGTATCGGGGGAGATGGCAATCAGCCCCAGCATTTT.

The gene calls are TRBV28 and TRBJ1-5, with 7 bases matching TRBD1. Germline V lookup: CDR1 MDHEN, CDR2 SYDVKM. After removal of 7 bases from V and 6 bases from J, the junction contained 12 bases not matched to a gene. This CDR3 is built from 15 residues. For the CDR3, the DNA is TGTGCCAGCACGCAGCGGACAGGTAACTTTCAGCCCCAGCATTTT. Protein: CASTQRTGNFQPQHF.

This chain connects TRBV2 to TRBJ2-3; no definite D call. The V and J ends lost 3 bases and 1 base respectively, with 11 bases between them. Germline CDR1 reads SNHLY; CDR2 reads FYNNEI. The CDR3 has 15 amino acids. In nucleotides, the CDR3 is TGTGCCAGCAGTGATAGCCTTATGGGCACAGATACGCAGTATTTT. It encodes CASSDSLMGTDTQYF.

The rearrangement joins TRBV7-9 to TRBJ2-5; a weak D match, TRBD1 (7 bases). The end of the DNA aligns better with TRBJ2-7, so the J call may be wrong. The CDR3 covers 14 residues. Germline loops: CDR1 SEHNR, CDR2 FQNEAQ (reference sequence). The chain's CDR3 is CASSSAGGLGEQYF. Here the CDR3 DNA reads TGTGCCAGCAGCTCGGCAGGGGGGCTGGGCGAGCAGTACTTC.

The genes are TRBV7-3 and TRBJ2-3; TRBD2 matches 9 bases. Germline values: CDR1 SGHTA, CDR2 FQGTGA. The CDR3 extends over 15 amino acids. V trimming: 2 bases; J trimming: 6 bases; junction bases outside the gene matches: 6. CDR3 in amino acids: CASSLLGTSYDTQYF. DNA of the CDR3: TGTGCCAGCAGCTTACTGGGGACTAGCTACGATACGCAGTATTTT.

The chain combines TRBV19 with TRBJ1-1; 8 bases are a match to TRBD1. The CDR3 contains 12 residues. V trimming: 4 bases; J trimming: 9 bases; junction bases outside the gene matches: 4. Germline values: CDR1 LNHDA, CDR2 SQIVND (reference sequence). DNA of the CDR3: TGTGCCAGTAGTAGGACAGGGACTCAAGCTTTCTTT. Translation: CASSRTGTQAFF.

This chain connects TRBV27 to TRBJ2-7; tentative D call: TRBD1 (7 bases). The CDR3 is made up of 16 amino acids. Germline V gene data show CDR1 as MNHEY and CDR2 as SMNVEV (reference sequence). The V and J ends lost 8 bases and 3 bases respectively, with 23 bases between them. This CDR3 is CASGPQGEAPIYEQYF. CDR3 coding DNA: TGTGCCAGCGGTCCCCAGGGGGAGGCACCTATCTACGAGCAGTACTTC.

This clone was recorded only once. The rearrangement uses TRBV4-1 and TRBJ2-2; D unclear. The CDR3 is 14 residues long. Trimming took 2 bases from V and 7 from J, leaving 11 bases between them. From germline, CDR1 is MGHRA and CDR2 YSYEKL. Here the CDR3 DNA reads TGCGCCAGCAGCCAACACGACTCGGGCGGGGAGCTGTTTTTT. This translates into CASSQHDSGGELFF.

This clone has a handful of counts. This sequence joins TRBV11-2 and TRBJ1-1, with no clear D. CDR1 and CDR2 (germline): SGHAT, FQNNGV. The CDR3 sequence is 12 residues long. The V and J ends lost 0 bases and 7 bases respectively, with 6 bases between them. The CDR3, as DNA: TGTGCCAGCAGCTTAGATGTCAGTGAAGCTTTCTTT. This codes for CASSLDVSEAFF.

The chain joins TRBV28 to TRBJ2-2; the D gene is possibly TRBD1 (6 bases). The ends were cut back, 8 bases at V and 4 bases at J, with 11 bases in the middle. This CDR3 region has 13 residues. The germline CDR1 and CDR2 sequences are MDHEN and SYDVKM. In nucleotides, the CDR3 is TGTGCCAGCTTTCAGGGGACCACCGGGGAGCTGTTTTTT. Translating gives CASFQGTTGELFF.

The V call is TRBV13, the J call TRBJ2-6, with D possibly TRBD1 on 5 matching bases. The V end was cut by 4 bases, the J end by 0 bases, with 7 bases between. This CDR3 contains 15 residues. CDR1 is PRHDT and CDR2 is FYEKMQ in the germline V gene (reference sequence). The chain's CDR3 is CASSYTGSGANVLTF. DNA of the CDR3: TGTGCCAGCAGCTACACAGGCTCTGGGGCCAACGTCCTGACTTTC.

The CDR3 nucleotides read TGTGCCATCAGTGAGAAGGAGGGGTGGGGCTATGGCTACACCTTC. The encoded protein is CAISEKEGWGYGYTF. The chain combines TRBV10-3 with TRBJ1-2, with D maybe TRBD1 (5 bases). The CDR3 loop spans 15 amino acids. Germline V gene sequence: CDR1 ENHRY, CDR2 SYGVKD. The V and J ends lost 2 bases and 4 bases respectively, with 14 bases between them.

This clone was seen a single time. This sequence joins TRBV11-2 and TRBJ1-2, with D hard to call. The germline V gene encodes CDR1 SGHAT and CDR2 FQNNGV. This CDR3 comprises 14 residues. Trimming took 0 bases from V and 4 from J, leaving 9 bases between them. The CDR3 sequence is CASSLEDLGYGYTF. The CDR3 DNA reads TGTGCCAGCAGCTTAGAGGACTTGGGCTATGGCTACACCTTC.

The V and J genes are TRBV11-1 and TRBJ1-1; D might be TRBD1 (6 bases). V lost 2 bases and J lost 1, with 11 bases in between. The CDR3 has 15 amino acids. Germline CDR1 is SGHAT and CDR2 is FQDESV (reference sequence). The CDR3 region is CASSLLSDRNTEAFF. Written as DNA, the CDR3 is TGTGCCAGCAGCTTACTTTCGGACAGGAACACTGAAGCTTTCTTT.